Given below is one TCR beta chain in context. Its specificity is unknown. The source of the sample is a study of radiotherapy plus CTLA-4 blockade in lung cancer. Study results and limitations: Early blood T cell clone dynamics reportedly forecast response best, with interferon-beta. Blood TCR clones of tumor origin expanded after radiotherapy plus ipilimumab.

Germline V CDR1 and CDR2: ENHRY, SYGVKD. V was pared by 10 bases and J by 3 bases, with 18 bases between. The CDR3 is 14 amino acids. Produced via immunoSEQ multiplex PCR; TCRdb's table is partial and in-frame only. This table holds about 45,000 clones, roughly 60% found once. The origin of this receptor is a human donor with non-small cell lung cancer who had a partial response to radiotherapy plus ipilimumab. The chain carries TRBV10-3 and TRBJ1-2, with TRBD1 as a possible D gene (6 bases). Here the sequenced sample was peripheral blood, taken from a patient treated with radiotherapy plus ipilimumab. CDR3 region: CATNGQIGYYGYTF. The DNA of the CDR3 is TGTGCCACCAATGGACAGATCGGTTACTATGGCTACACCTTC.